The rows below give T cell receptor beta chains drawn from one sample of a study of cytomegalovirus exposure and HLA in healthy donors. Only in-frame clones appear in the TCRdb table, and some are missing; sequencing was by immunoSEQ multiplex PCR. Of more than 95,000 clones in the sample, about four fifths are singletons; the top ten hold around 3.5%. The specimen sequenced was PBMCs. The receptors originated from a woman aged 40 to 50 in good health and CMV-seropositive. CDR3s include the opening cysteine and the closing phenylalanine or tryptophan. D genes are given only for firm matches. Size values are once, few and many counts, or a class for expanded clones, and some rows have none.

abundance: NA; d_gene: TRBD2; v_gene: TRBV9; j_gene: TRBJ2-3; CDR3nt: TGTGCCAGCAGCGTAAAGTCGGGAGGCGGGGATACGCAGTATTTT; CDR3aa: CASSVKSGGGDTQYF
abundance: few; d_gene: NA; v_gene: TRBV28; j_gene: TRBJ2-4; CDR3nt: TGTGCCAGCAGTCTTCCTTTAGCCAAAAACATTCAGTACTTC; CDR3aa: CASSLPLAKNIQYF
abundance: once; d_gene: NA; v_gene: TRBV7-3; j_gene: TRBJ2-2; CDR3nt: TGTGCCAGCAGCGCCCTGGGGCGCACCGGGGAGCTGTTTTTT; CDR3aa: CASSALGRTGELFF
abundance: NA; d_gene: TRBD1; v_gene: TRBV6-6; j_gene: TRBJ2-7; CDR3nt: TGTGCCAGCAAGGCCGGGACAGGGGTCTCCTACGAGCAGTACTTC; CDR3aa: CASKAGTGVSYEQYF
abundance: few; d_gene: TRBD1; v_gene: TRBV6-1; j_gene: TRBJ2-5; CDR3nt: TGTGCCAGCAGTGCACCGGTGGGAGACTGGACAGGGGTTCGTCTGGAGACCCAGTACTTC; CDR3aa: CASSAPVGDWTGVRLETQYF
abundance: NA; d_gene: NA; v_gene: TRBV5-1; j_gene: TRBJ2-1; CDR3nt: TGCGCCAGCAGCTTTAGCGGACCCGGCTACAATGAGCAGTTCTTC; CDR3aa: CASSFSGPGYNEQFF
abundance: NA; d_gene: NA; v_gene: TRBV6-1; j_gene: TRBJ2-2; CDR3nt: TGTGCCAGCAGTGAGTGGGTAGCTGGGGAGCTGTTTTTT; CDR3aa: CASSEWVAGELFF
abundance: NA; d_gene: NA; v_gene: TRBV9; j_gene: TRBJ1-6; CDR3nt: TGTGCCAGCAGCTTCGGCGACAGTCATGATTCACCCCTCCACTTT; CDR3aa: CASSFGDSHDSPLHF
abundance: NA; d_gene: TRBD1; v_gene: TRBV10-3; j_gene: TRBJ1-2; CDR3nt: TGTGCCACCGGGACAGAGAATACCTATGGCTACACCTTC; CDR3aa: CATGTENTYGYTF
abundance: few; d_gene: NA; v_gene: TRBV18; j_gene: TRBJ1-1; CDR3nt: TGTGCCAGCTCACCACCCCACAGCAGGTACACTGAAGCTTTCTTT; CDR3aa: CASSPPHSRYTEAFF
abundance: few; d_gene: NA; v_gene: TRBV9; j_gene: TRBJ1-4; CDR3nt: TGTGCCAGCAGCCCCCGACAGAGTGCAACTAATGAAAAACTGTTTTTT; CDR3aa: CASSPRQSATNEKLFF
abundance: once; d_gene: TRBD2; v_gene: TRBV19; j_gene: TRBJ2-2; CDR3nt: TGTGCCAGTAGTACTTCTAGCGGAAACACCGGGGAGCTGTTTTTT; CDR3aa: CASSTSSGNTGELFF
abundance: NA; d_gene: TRBD1; v_gene: TRBV25-1; j_gene: TRBJ2-7; CDR3nt: TGTGCCAGCAGTGTGACAGGGAGTTCCTACGAGCAGTACTTC; CDR3aa: CASSVTGSSYEQYF
abundance: NA; d_gene: NA; v_gene: TRBV6-1; j_gene: TRBJ2-7; CDR3nt: TGTGCCAGCAGCGGGGAAAAAGAGCAGTACTTC; CDR3aa: CASSGEKEQYF
abundance: NA; d_gene: TRBD1; v_gene: TRBV5-1; j_gene: TRBJ2-3; CDR3nt: TGCGCCAGCAGCGACCCCGGGACAGCCCCCACAGATACGCAGTATTTT; CDR3aa: CASSDPGTAPTDTQYF
abundance: NA; d_gene: TRBD1; v_gene: TRBV7-9; j_gene: TRBJ2-3; CDR3nt: TGTTCCAGCAGCTTGGCCGGGACAGGGGACCCCACAGATACGCAGTATTTT; CDR3aa: CSSSLAGTGDPTDTQYF
abundance: NA; d_gene: NA; v_gene: TRBV30; j_gene: TRBJ1-3; CDR3nt: TGTGCCTGGGGGGCCCGGGACTCCAGGACCATATATTTT; CDR3aa: CAWGARDSRTIYF
abundance: NA; d_gene: NA; v_gene: TRBV4-2; j_gene: TRBJ1-1; CDR3nt: TGTGCCAGCAGCCAAGATCTTTACACCTCTGAAGCTTTCTTT; CDR3aa: CASSQDLYTSEAFF
abundance: NA; d_gene: TRBD1; v_gene: TRBV7-9; j_gene: TRBJ2-2; CDR3nt: TGTGCCAGCAGCCCCGGACAGGGTCTGGCCGGGGAGCTGTTTTTT; CDR3aa: CASSPGQGLAGELFF
abundance: NA; d_gene: TRBD1; v_gene: TRBV19; j_gene: TRBJ1-2; CDR3nt: TGTGCCACCTCGGGGACAGGGGAATATGGCTACACCTTC; CDR3aa: CATSGTGEYGYTF
abundance: NA; d_gene: NA; v_gene: TRBV15; j_gene: TRBJ1-1; CDR3nt: TGTGCCACCAGCAGAGATAGCGAGGCCTACACTGAAGCTTTCTTT; CDR3aa: CATSRDSEAYTEAFF
abundance: NA; d_gene: TRBD1; v_gene: TRBV28; j_gene: TRBJ2-7; CDR3nt: TGTGCCAGCATCGGGACAGGCCGGATGTCACCCTACGAGCAGTACTTC; CDR3aa: CASIGTGRMSPYEQYF
abundance: NA; d_gene: TRBD2; v_gene: TRBV18; j_gene: TRBJ2-3; CDR3nt: TGTGCCAGCTCCGGAACTGGGACTAGCGGGGCCACAGATACGCAGTATTTT; CDR3aa: CASSGTGTSGATDTQYF
abundance: once; d_gene: NA; v_gene: TRBV28; j_gene: TRBJ2-4; CDR3nt: TGTGCCAGCAGGGCAAGATCACGGGGCATTCAGTACTTC; CDR3aa: CASRARSRGIQYF
abundance: NA; d_gene: TRBD2; v_gene: TRBV6-6; j_gene: TRBJ2-7; CDR3nt: TGTGCCAGCAGTTACCCCGAGCGGGAGCAATACGAGCAGTACTTC; CDR3aa: CASSYPEREQYEQYF
abundance: NA; d_gene: TRBD2; v_gene: TRBV14; j_gene: TRBJ2-2; CDR3nt: TGTGCCAGCAGCCCCTCGGGGACTAGCGGAGTTACCGGGGAGCTGTTTTTT; CDR3aa: CASSPSGTSGVTGELFF
abundance: NA; d_gene: TRBD1; v_gene: TRBV29-1; j_gene: TRBJ2-2; CDR3nt: TGCAGCGCCCGGACAGGGGGCACCGGGGAGCTGTTTTTT; CDR3aa: CSARTGGTGELFF
abundance: few; d_gene: TRBD1; v_gene: TRBV9; j_gene: TRBJ2-3; CDR3nt: TGTGCCAGCAGCCCCGAGGGGGCGTATACGCAGTATTTT; CDR3aa: CASSPEGAYTQYF
abundance: NA; d_gene: NA; v_gene: TRBV13; j_gene: TRBJ2-6; CDR3nt: TGTGCCAGCAGCTCATATAACAGGGAGTTCTCTTCTGGGGCCAACGTCCTGACTTTC; CDR3aa: CASSSYNREFSSGANVLTF